These T cell receptor beta chains were read from a single sample in a study of regulatory T cells in long-lasting Graves disease. One entry per CDR3 protein results from TCRdb running MiXCR on the multiplex PCR reads. Of roughly 500,000 distinct CDR3 sequences listed, around a fifth are singletons. The specimen was peripheral blood mononuclear cells (PBMCs), collected when the disease was refractory, from a patient treated with antithyroid drugs. These TCRs come from a female donor with Graves disease. CDR3s include the opening cysteine and the closing phenylalanine or tryptophan. The D gene is left open where the match is weak. Clone size appears in some rows only: once, few, many, or a class for an expanded clone.

v_call,d_call,j_call,clone_size,cdr3_nt,cdr3_aa
TRBV13,-,TRBJ1-2,many,TGTGCCAGCAGCTTGGAGGGGGACAACTATGGCTACACCTTC,CASSLEGDNYGYTF
TRBV29-1,TRBD2,TRBJ2-5,few,TGCAGCGTTGGGGGGAGCGGGGTACTGATCGAGACCCAGTACTTC,CSVGGSGVLIETQYF
TRBV28,-,TRBJ1-5,many,TGTGCCAGCAGTTCCCCTCGGGACAACAATCAGCCCCAGCATTTT,CASSSPRDNNQPQHF
TRBV24-1,TRBD2,TRBJ2-3,-,TGTGCCACCAGTGATTTGATCTCTAGCGGGAGCGGAGATACGCAGTATTTT,CATSDLISSGSGDTQYF
TRBV20-1,TRBD1,TRBJ2-5,many,TGCAGTGCTAGAGCGCCGACAGGGAAAGGGGAGACCCAGTACTTC,CSARAPTGKGETQYF
TRBV27,-,TRBJ1-1,-,TGTGCCAGCAAACTCCCGACAGAAGAAGCTTTCTTT,CASKLPTEEAFF
TRBV24-1,-,TRBJ2-2,-,TGTGCCATCAGTAGCTCAGGTGGAACCGGGGAGCTGTTTTTT,CAISSSGGTGELFF
TRBV6-5,-,TRBJ1-3,-,TGTGCCAGCAGTTACGATCGCGGCAGCGGTGGAAACACCATATATTTT,CASSYDRGSGGNTIYF
TRBV11-2,-,TRBJ1-1,many,TGTGCCAGCAGCTTAGAGGAGGGGACGGGCACTGAAGCTTTCTTT,CASSLEEGTGTEAFF
TRBV6-1,TRBD1,TRBJ1-2,many,TGTGCCAGCAGTGATTTGGGACAGCGCGGGCGCTATGGCTACACCTTC,CASSDLGQRGRYGYTF
TRBV10-3,TRBD2,TRBJ2-1,-,TGTGCCATCAGTGAGTCGATGGTTGCGGGAGGGCCGTACAATGAGCAGTTCTTC,CAISESMVAGGPYNEQFF
TRBV7-2,-,TRBJ2-1,-,TGTGCCAGCAGCTCGGACGTAGAGCAGTTCTTC,CASSSDVEQFF
TRBV3-1,TRBD2,TRBJ2-7,-,TGTGCCAGCAGCCAAGATATAACTAGCGGGAGTCGTGAGCAGTACTTC,CASSQDITSGSREQYF
TRBV6-1,TRBD2,TRBJ2-5,many,TGTGCCAGCAGCGGGGTAGCGGGAGCGATACCCCGAGAGCAAGAGACCCAGTACTTC,CASSGVAGAIPREQETQYF
TRBV3-1,-,TRBJ1-1,-,TGTGCCAGCAGCGCCAGGGCAGGGACTGAAGCTTTCTTT,CASSARAGTEAFF
TRBV7-2,TRBD1,TRBJ2-5,many,TGTTCCAGCAGCTTAGGGAGTGGACGGACAGGGACCCAGTACTTC,CSSSLGSGRTGTQYF
TRBV6-1,TRBD1,TRBJ1-5,-,TGTGCCAGCAGTCCCGTACCGGGGGACAGGGAATATAGCAATCAGCCCCAGCATTTT,CASSPVPGDREYSNQPQHF
TRBV11-3,-,TRBJ2-2,-,TGTGCCAGCAGCCTCCCCCGGGGCCTTACAGGGGAGCTGTTTTTT,CASSLPRGLTGELFF
TRBV4-1,-,TRBJ1-6,-,TGCGCCAGCAGCCAAGAGGGCAGGGTGAATTCACCCCTCCACTTT,CASSQEGRVNSPLHF
TRBV6-2/TRBV6-3,TRBD1,TRBJ2-3,-,TGTGCCAGCAGTTCCGGGACAGGGAGAGGAAATACGCAGTATTTT,CASSSGTGRGNTQYF
TRBV20-1,-,TRBJ2-7,few,TGCAGTGCTAGAGAAGCTAGCAGGGGGGTCTACGAGCAGTACTTC,CSAREASRGVYEQYF
TRBV4-2,-,TRBJ1-5,few,TGTGCCAGCAGCCAAGATCGGTACCAGCCCCAGCATTTT,CASSQDRYQPQHF
TRBV28,TRBD1,TRBJ1-6,many,TGTGCCAGCATCCCCGGGACAGTCCATAATTCACCCCTCCACTTT,CASIPGTVHNSPLHF
TRBV3-1,-,TRBJ2-7,many,TGTGCCAGCAGCCAAGATCAACAGGGCTCCTACGAGCAGTACTTC,CASSQDQQGSYEQYF
TRBV3-1,-,TRBJ1-6,once,TGTGCCAGCAGCCAAGGATTTCCCGCGGGGGGGACTTCACCCCTCCACTTT,CASSQGFPAGGTSPLHF
TRBV29-1,-,TRBJ2-7,-,TGCAGCGCCGGGCGGGGTAGTGCGTCCTACGAGCAGTACTTC,CSAGRGSASYEQYF
TRBV12-3/TRBV12-4,-,TRBJ1-1,many,TGTGCCAGCAGTTTGGACAGAGGGAACACTGAAGCTTTCTTT,CASSLDRGNTEAFF
TRBV3-1,TRBD1,TRBJ1-2,few,TGTGCCAGCAGCCAAGCGGGGACAGGGGAGAGCTATGGCTACACCTTC,CASSQAGTGESYGYTF
TRBV28,-,TRBJ1-1,-,TGTGCCGGCAGTTTATTAGCAAACACTGAAGCTTTCTTT,CAGSLLANTEAFF
TRBV9,-,TRBJ2-1,few,TGTGCCAGCAGCGGAGAGGGAGTAACTAGCTCCTACAATGAGCAGTTCTTC,CASSGEGVTSSYNEQFF
TRBV29-1,TRBD2,TRBJ2-7,-,TGCAGCGTTCGCGGGAGGGTATCCTACGAGCAGTACTTC,CSVRGRVSYEQYF
TRBV2,-,TRBJ1-2,many,TGTGCCAGCAGCGGTGGCTACACCTTC,CASSGGYTF
TRBV6-2/TRBV6-3,-,TRBJ2-7,many,TGTGCCAGCAGTTATTTGGGCGGTTATACCGTCTACGAGCAGTACTTC,CASSYLGGYTVYEQYF
TRBV27,-,TRBJ2-1,-,TGTGCCAGCAGCCCCATCGGCTCCTACAATGAGCAGTTCTTC,CASSPIGSYNEQFF
TRBV5-5,-,TRBJ2-2,few,TGTGCCAGCAGCCAGCTTCTCGACACCGGGGAGCTGTTTTTT,CASSQLLDTGELFF
TRBV24-1,TRBD1,TRBJ2-5,many,TGTGCCACCAGTGACCCGACAGGGACCGAGACCCAGTACTTC,CATSDPTGTETQYF
TRBV9,-,TRBJ2-5,few,TGTGCCAGCAGCGTAGGCCTTAATTTGGCAGGAGAGACCCAGTACTTC,CASSVGLNLAGETQYF
TRBV7-3,-,TRBJ1-1,many,TGTGCCAGCAGCTTTGGGGCCGGGGCCGGCACTGAAGCTTTCTTT,CASSFGAGAGTEAFF
TRBV3-1,-,TRBJ1-6,many,TGTGCCAGCAGCCAAGATAAGTGGGGCACCCTCCACTTT,CASSQDKWGTLHF
TRBV13,TRBD1,TRBJ1-2,many,TGTGCCAGCAGCGGATACAGGGGTGTCGCCTATGGCTACACCTTC,CASSGYRGVAYGYTF
TRBV2,-,TRBJ1-1,many,TGTGCCAGCAGTGTGGTCGGACCGATGAACACTGAAGCTTTCTTT,CASSVVGPMNTEAFF
TRBV28,TRBD1,TRBJ1-5,-,TGTGCCAGCGGGGGACAGGCTTATCAGCCCCAGCATTTT,CASGGQAYQPQHF